The next 5 T cell receptor beta chains were all read from a single sample in a study of T cell clonotyping in hematopoietic cell transplantation. Data came from immunoSEQ multiplex PCR; TCRdb stores just in-frame clones and leaves some out. The sample gives roughly 42,000 clones, less than 95% of which show up once; about 0.81% is in the top ten. Sequences were obtained from peripheral blood mononuclear cells. The receptors were gathered from a woman in her fifties or sixties in good health. Some clones in this sample may be carry-over from other donors' samples.

The CDR3 here is CASSPVAGNGYTF. The DNA for the CDR3 is TGTGCCAGCAGCCCCGTCGCTGGGAATGGCTACACCTTC. The J gene is TRBJ1-2, the V gene TRBV7-3; no reliable D call. CDR3 length: 13 amino acids. From germline, CDR1 is SGHTA and CDR2 FQGTGA. The V gene lost 5 bases and the J gene lost 6 bases, with 13 bases spanning the gap.

The chain couples TRBV11-2 to TRBJ1-4, with TRBD1 matching 7 bases. Trimming cost V 1 base and J 6 bases; bases outside gene matches: 8. The CDR3 has 16 residues. Germline loops: CDR1 SGHAT, CDR2 FQNNGV. This CDR3 is CASSLVGRGVDEKLFF. The CDR3 DNA reads as TGTGCCAGCAGCTTAGTGGGCAGGGGGGTCGATGAAAAACTGTTTTTT.

The chain is built from TRBV27 and TRBJ2-1; D may be TRBD1 (6 bases). The ends were cut back, 5 bases at V and 7 bases at J, with 12 bases in the middle. The CDR3 runs to 13 residues. Germline CDR1 reads MNHEY; CDR2 reads SMNVEV (reference sequence). In DNA form, the CDR3 reads TGTGCCAGCAGTCCCTCCGACAGGAATGAGCAGTTCTTC. Its translation: CASSPSDRNEQFF.

V usage is TRBV5-4 and J usage is TRBJ2-5; D possibly corresponds to TRBD1 (8 bases). V was trimmed by 4 bases and J by 3 bases, leaving 16 bases between them. Germline lookup yields CDR1 SGHNT and CDR2 YYREEE (reference sequence). CDR3 length equals 15 residues. As DNA, the CDR3 is TGTGCCAGCAGCGTGGGGGGGACAGGTGAAGAGACCCAGTACTTC. Amino acids: CASSVGGTGEETQYF.

In DNA, the CDR3 is TGTGCCAGCAGTTCGGACGTACGCTACGAGCAGTACTTC. Amino acids: CASSSDVRYEQYF. This chain links TRBV27 with TRBJ2-7; D ambiguous. The CDR3 is made up of 13 amino acids. V was trimmed by 4 bases and J by 3 bases, leaving 10 bases between them. Germline values: CDR1 MNHEY, CDR2 SMNVEV (reference sequence).